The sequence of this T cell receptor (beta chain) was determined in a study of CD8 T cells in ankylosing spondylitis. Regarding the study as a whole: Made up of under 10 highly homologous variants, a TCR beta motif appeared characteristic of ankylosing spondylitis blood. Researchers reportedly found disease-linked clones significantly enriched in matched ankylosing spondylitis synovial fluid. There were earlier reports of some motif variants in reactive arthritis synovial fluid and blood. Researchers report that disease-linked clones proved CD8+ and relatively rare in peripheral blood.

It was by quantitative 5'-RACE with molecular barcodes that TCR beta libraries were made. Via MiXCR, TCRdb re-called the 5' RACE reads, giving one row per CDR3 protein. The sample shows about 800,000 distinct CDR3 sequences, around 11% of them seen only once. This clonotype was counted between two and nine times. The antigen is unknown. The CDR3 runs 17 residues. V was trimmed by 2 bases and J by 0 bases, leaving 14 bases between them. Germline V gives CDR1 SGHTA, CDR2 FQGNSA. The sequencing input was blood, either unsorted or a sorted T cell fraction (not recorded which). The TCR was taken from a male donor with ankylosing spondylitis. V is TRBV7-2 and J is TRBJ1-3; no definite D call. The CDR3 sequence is CASSLIGRPGSGNTIYF. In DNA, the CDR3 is TGTGCCAGCAGCTTAATAGGCAGACCTGGCTCTGGAAACACCATATATTTT.